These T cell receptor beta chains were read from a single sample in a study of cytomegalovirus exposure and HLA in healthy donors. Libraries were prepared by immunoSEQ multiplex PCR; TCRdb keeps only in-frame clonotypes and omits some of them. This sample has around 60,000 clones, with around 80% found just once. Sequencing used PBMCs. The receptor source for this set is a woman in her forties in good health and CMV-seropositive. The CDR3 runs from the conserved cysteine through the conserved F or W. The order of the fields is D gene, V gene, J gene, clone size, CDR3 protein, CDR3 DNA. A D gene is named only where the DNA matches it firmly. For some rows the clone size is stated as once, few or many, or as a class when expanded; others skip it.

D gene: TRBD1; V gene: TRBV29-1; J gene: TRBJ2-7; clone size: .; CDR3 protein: CSVDGDSPYEQYF; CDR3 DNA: TGCAGCGTTGATGGGGACAGTCCCTACGAGCAGTACTTC
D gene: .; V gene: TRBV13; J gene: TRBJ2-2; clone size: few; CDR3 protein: CASSRDSGELFF; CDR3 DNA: TGTGCCAGCAGCCGGGACTCCGGGGAGCTGTTTTTT
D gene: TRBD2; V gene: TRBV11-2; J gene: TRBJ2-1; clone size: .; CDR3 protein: CASSSQSGGASSYNEQFF; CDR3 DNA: TGTGCCAGCAGCTCCCAAAGCGGGGGGGCCAGCTCCTACAATGAGCAGTTCTTC
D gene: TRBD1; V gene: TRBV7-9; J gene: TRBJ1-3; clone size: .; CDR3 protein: CASSSTGTGNTIYF; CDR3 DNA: TGTGCCAGCAGTTCGACAGGGACTGGAAACACCATATATTTT
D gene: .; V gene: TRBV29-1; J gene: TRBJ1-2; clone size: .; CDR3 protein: CSADSVGWGYTF; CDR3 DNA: TGCAGCGCCGACAGCGTCGGGTGGGGCTACACCTTC
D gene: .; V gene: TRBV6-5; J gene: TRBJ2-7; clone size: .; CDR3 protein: CASKVPGGRNEQYF; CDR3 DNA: TGTGCCAGCAAGGTGCCCGGGGGGCGCAACGAGCAGTACTTC
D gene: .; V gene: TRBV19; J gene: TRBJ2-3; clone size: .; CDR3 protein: CASSVQGDTQYF; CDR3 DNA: TGTGCCAGTAGTGTACAGGGAGATACGCAGTATTTT
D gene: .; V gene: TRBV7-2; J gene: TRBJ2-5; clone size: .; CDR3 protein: CASSSIGGRAQYF; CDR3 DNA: TGTGCCAGCAGCTCAATAGGGGGAAGGGCCCAGTACTTC
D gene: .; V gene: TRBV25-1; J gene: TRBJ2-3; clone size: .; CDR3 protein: CASSDLRYTQYF; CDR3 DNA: TGTGCCAGCAGTGACCTCAGGTATACGCAGTATTTT
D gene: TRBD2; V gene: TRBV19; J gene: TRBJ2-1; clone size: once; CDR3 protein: CASSTSGGGYEQFF; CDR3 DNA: TGTGCCAGTAGTACGAGCGGGGGGGGCTATGAGCAGTTCTTC
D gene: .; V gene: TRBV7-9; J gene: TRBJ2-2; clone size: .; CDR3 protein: CASSYGGNTGELFF; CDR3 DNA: TGTGCCAGCAGCTACGGGGGGAACACCGGGGAGCTGTTTTTT
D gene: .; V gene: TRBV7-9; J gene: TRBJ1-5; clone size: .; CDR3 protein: CASSLGAGARQPQHF; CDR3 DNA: TGTGCCAGCAGCTTAGGGGCAGGGGCTAGGCAGCCCCAGCATTTT
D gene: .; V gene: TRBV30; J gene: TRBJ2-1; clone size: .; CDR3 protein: CAWSDGQTYNEQFF; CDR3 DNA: TGTGCCTGGAGTGATGGACAGACATACAATGAGCAGTTCTTC
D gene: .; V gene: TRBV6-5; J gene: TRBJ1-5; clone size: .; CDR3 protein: CASSYSWGGGQPQHF; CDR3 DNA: TGTGCCAGCAGTTACTCTTGGGGAGGTGGTCAGCCCCAGCATTTT
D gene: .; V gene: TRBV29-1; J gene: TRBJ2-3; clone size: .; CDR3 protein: CSVVGGAGDTQYF; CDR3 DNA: TGCAGCGTTGTTGGCGGGGCCGGGGATACGCAGTATTTT
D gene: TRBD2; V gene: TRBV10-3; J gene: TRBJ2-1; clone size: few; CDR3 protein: CAISDPRLAAVRNEQFF; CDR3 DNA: TGTGCCATCAGTGATCCCCGACTAGCGGCGGTACGGAATGAGCAGTTCTTC
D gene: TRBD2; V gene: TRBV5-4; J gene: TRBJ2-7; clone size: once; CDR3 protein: CASSSGAGGPYEQYF; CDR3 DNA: TGTGCCAGCAGCTCAGGAGCGGGGGGGCCGTACGAGCAGTACTTC
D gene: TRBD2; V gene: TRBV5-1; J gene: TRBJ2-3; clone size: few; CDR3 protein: CASSPGGSGGATDTQYF; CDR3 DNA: TGCGCCAGCAGCCCCGGGGGTAGCGGGGGGGCTACAGATACGCAGTATTTT
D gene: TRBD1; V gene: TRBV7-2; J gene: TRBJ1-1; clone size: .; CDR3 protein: CASSPLGTGENTEAFF; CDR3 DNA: TGTGCCAGCAGCCCACTCGGGACAGGGGAGAACACTGAAGCTTTCTTT
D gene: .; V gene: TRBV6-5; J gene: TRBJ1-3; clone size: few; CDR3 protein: CASSDLLSGNTIYF; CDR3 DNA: TGTGCCAGCAGTGACTTACTGAGTGGAAACACCATATATTTT
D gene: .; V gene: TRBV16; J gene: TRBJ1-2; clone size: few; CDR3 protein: CASSQSGLRPGYTF; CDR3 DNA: TGTGCCAGCAGCCAATCGGGGCTTCGCCCGGGCTACACCTTC
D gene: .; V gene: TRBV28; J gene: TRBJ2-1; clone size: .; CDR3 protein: CASSPSGGRRNEQFF; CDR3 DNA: TGTGCCAGCAGCCCTTCCGGGGGGCGTAGGAATGAGCAGTTCTTC
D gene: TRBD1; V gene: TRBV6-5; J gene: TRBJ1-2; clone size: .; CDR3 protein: CASQQGGRGYTF; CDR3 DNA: TGTGCCAGCCAACAGGGGGGGAGAGGCTACACCTTC
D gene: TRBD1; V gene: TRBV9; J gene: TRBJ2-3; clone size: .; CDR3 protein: CASSQTGGWPDTQYF; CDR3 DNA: TGTGCCAGCAGCCAGACAGGGGGCTGGCCAGATACGCAGTATTTT
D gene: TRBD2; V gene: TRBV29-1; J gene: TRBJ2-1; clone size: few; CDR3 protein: CSVEVSRGGGQEQFF; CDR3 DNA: TGCAGCGTTGAGGTATCGCGGGGGGGCGGTCAGGAGCAGTTCTTC
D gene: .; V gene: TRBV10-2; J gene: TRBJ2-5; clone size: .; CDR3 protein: CASSEKPGLQYF; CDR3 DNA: TGCGCCAGCAGTGAAAAACCGGGACTTCAGTACTTC
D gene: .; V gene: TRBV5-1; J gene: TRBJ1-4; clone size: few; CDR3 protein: CASSLQGLDEKLFF; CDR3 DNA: TGCGCCAGCAGCTTGCAGGGATTAGATGAAAAACTGTTTTTT
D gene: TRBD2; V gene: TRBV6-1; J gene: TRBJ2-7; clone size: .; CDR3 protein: CASSEARTRGYEQYF; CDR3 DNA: TGTGCCAGCAGTGAAGCGAGGACTAGGGGCTACGAGCAGTACTTC
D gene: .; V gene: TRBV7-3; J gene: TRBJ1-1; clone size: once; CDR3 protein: CASSPQGNTEAFF; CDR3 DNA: TGTGCCAGCAGCCCACAGGGGAACACTGAAGCTTTCTTT
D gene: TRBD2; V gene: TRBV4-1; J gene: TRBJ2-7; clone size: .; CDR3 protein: CASSQERQRGGYEQYF; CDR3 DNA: TGCGCCAGCAGCCAAGAACGCCAGCGGGGAGGATACGAGCAGTACTTC
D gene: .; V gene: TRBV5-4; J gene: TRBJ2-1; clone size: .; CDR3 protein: CASSPGTPSYNEQFF; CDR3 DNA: TGTGCCAGCAGCCCCGGGACACCGTCCTACAATGAGCAGTTCTTC
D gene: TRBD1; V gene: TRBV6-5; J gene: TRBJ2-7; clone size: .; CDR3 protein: CASSPTGVGEEQYF; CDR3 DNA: TGTGCCAGCAGCCCCACAGGGGTTGGGGAAGAGCAGTACTTC
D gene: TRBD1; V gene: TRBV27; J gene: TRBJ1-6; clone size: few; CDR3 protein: CASSFMGQGRSPLHF; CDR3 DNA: TGTGCCAGCAGTTTTATGGGACAGGGGCGATCACCCCTCCACTTT
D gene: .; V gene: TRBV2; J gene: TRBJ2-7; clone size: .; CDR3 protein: CASSDGAGVIYEQYF; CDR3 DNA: TGTGCCAGCAGTGACGGGGCAGGGGTTATCTACGAGCAGTACTTC
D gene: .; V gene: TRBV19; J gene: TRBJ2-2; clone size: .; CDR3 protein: CASSMRDTGELFF; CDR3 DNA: TGTGCCAGTAGTATGAGGGACACCGGGGAGCTGTTTTTT
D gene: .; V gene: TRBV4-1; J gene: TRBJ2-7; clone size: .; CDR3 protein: CASSQRETGPEQYF; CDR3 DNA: TGCGCCAGCAGCCAGAGGGAAACAGGGCCCGAGCAGTACTTC
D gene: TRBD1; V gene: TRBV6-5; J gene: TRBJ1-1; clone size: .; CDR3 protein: CASSTTGRTEAFF; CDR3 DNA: TGTGCCAGCAGTACGACAGGGAGGACTGAAGCTTTCTTT
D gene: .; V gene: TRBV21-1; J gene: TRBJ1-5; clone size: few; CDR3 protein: CASSKSPIGDRGNQPQHF; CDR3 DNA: TGTGCCAGCAGCAAAAGCCCCATTGGGGACAGGGGGAATCAACCCCAGCATTTT